This T cell receptor beta chain stems from a study of T cell repertoires in aging, cancer and after chemotherapy. About the research overall: Patients with glioblastoma brain tumors were sampled before and after temozolomide-based therapy. General study points: Compared with age-matched healthy donors, untreated hematological or solid cancer patients showed higher blood TCR clonality. These repertoire data do not allow conclusions about immunological memory after chemotherapy. Median generation probability rose over the chemotherapy interval in each cancer cohort, suggesting rebound thymic output.

This clonotype occurred a few times. Its antigen is not known. Peripheral blood genomic DNA, not sorted cells or RNA, was the template. Rearranged V-D-J TRB sequences were amplified with a mixed TRB-A/B primer pool. TCRdb recomputed calls from the multiplex PCR reads with MiXCR, one row per CDR3 protein. This sample has around 1,500 distinct CDR3 sequences, with 20% to 30% found just once. The TCR comes from a human donor with a solid tumor. What was sequenced was blood.

The chain's CDR3 is CASSEVGGGGETQYF. The CDR3 DNA is TGTGCCAGCAGTGAAGTGGGGGGAGGCGGAGAGACCCAGTACTTC. V usage is TRBV6-1 and J usage is TRBJ2-5, with D possibly being TRBD2 (6 bases). Germline CDR1 reads MNHNS; CDR2 reads SASEGT. The CDR3 is made up of 15 amino acids. The V gene lost 1 base and the J gene lost 4 bases, with 13 bases spanning the gap.